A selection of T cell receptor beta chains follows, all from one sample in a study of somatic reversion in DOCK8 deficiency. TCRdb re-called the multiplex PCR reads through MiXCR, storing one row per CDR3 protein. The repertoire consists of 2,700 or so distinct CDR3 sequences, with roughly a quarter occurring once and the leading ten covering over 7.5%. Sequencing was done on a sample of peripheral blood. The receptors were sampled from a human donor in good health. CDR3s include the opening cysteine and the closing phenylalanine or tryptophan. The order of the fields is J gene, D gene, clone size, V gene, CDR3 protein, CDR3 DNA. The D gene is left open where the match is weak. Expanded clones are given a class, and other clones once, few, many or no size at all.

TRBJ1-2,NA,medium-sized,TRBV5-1,CASSLDQGNYGYTF,TGCGCCAGCAGCTTGGATCAGGGAAACTATGGCTACACCTTC
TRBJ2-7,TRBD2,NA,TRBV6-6,CASSLPGGDYEQYF,TGTGCCAGCAGTCTCCCTGGGGGGGACTACGAGCAGTACTTC
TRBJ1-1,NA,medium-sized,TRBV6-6,CASSYQTLNTEAFF,TGTGCCAGCAGTTACCAGACATTGAACACTGAAGCTTTCTTT
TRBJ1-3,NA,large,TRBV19,CASTLAGGNTIYF,TGTGCCAGTACCCTGGCAGGGGGAAACACCATATATTTT
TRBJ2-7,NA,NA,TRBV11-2,CASSLSPSERYF,TGTGCCAGCAGCTTATCGCCGAGCGAGCGGTACTTC
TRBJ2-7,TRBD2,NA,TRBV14,CASSRSTSGRHEQYF,TGTGCCAGCAGCCGCTCGACTAGCGGGAGACACGAGCAGTACTTC
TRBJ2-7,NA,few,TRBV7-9,CASSSGQSEQYF,TGTGCCAGCAGCTCTGGACAGAGCGAGCAGTACTTC
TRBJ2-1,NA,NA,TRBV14,CASSPRRGLYNEQFF,TGTGCCAGCAGCCCTAGGCGCGGCCTGTACAATGAGCAGTTCTTC
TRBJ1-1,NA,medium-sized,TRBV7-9,CASGRNTEAFF,TGTGCCAGCGGCCGGAACACTGAAGCTTTCTTT
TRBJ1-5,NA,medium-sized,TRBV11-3,CASSLGDRCGMDQPQHF,TGTGCCAGCAGCTTAGGAGACAGATGTGGTATGGATCAGCCCCAGCATTTT
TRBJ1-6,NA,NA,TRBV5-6,CASSRNPDDQSSPLHF,TGTGCCAGCAGCCGCAACCCGGACGATCAGAGTTCACCCCTCCACTTT
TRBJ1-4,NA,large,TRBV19,CASSERRVVNEKLFF,TGTGCCAGTAGCGAGCGCAGGGTAGTTAATGAAAAACTGTTTTTT
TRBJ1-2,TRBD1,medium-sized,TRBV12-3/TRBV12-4,CASRTGRYGYTF,TGTGCCAGCAGGACAGGGCGATATGGCTACACCTTC
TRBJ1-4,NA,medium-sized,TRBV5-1,CASRPGRGINEKLFF,TGCGCCAGCCGCCCCGGCCGGGGGATAAATGAAAAACTGTTTTTT
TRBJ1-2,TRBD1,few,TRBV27,CASSLSDRATTVGGYTF,TGTGCCAGCAGTTTATCGGACAGGGCCACCACTGTCGGAGGCTACACCTTC
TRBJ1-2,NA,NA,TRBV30,CAWRSGPGYTF,TGTGCCTGGAGATCGGGACCCGGCTACACCTTC